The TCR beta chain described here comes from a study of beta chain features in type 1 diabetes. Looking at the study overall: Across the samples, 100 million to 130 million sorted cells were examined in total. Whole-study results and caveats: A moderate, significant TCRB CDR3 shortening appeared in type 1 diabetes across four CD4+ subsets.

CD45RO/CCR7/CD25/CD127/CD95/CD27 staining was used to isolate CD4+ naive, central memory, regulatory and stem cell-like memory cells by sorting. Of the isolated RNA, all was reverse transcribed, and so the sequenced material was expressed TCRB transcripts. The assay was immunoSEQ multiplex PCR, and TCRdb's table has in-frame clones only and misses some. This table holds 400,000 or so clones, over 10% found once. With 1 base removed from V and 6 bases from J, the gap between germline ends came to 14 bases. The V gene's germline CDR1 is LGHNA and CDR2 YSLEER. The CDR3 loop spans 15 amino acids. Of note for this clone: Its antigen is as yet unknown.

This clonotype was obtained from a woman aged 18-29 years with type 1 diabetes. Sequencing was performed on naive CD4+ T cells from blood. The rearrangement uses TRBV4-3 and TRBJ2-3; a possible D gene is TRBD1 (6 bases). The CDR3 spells CASSQGGPYGDTQYF. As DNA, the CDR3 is TGCGCCAGCAGCCAAGGGGGGCCGTACGGGGATACGCAGTATTTT.